A selection of T cell receptor beta chains follows, all from one sample in a study of CD8 T cells in Susac syndrome. TCRdb re-analysed the immunoSEQ multiplex PCR reads in MiXCR, keeping a single row per CDR3 protein. Here the sample spans around 130,000 distinct CDR3 sequences, 94% being singletons. Input material: CD4+ T cells from PBMCs. The source of these receptors is a human donor in good health. Both conserved end residues are part of each CDR3. Clone size is shown for a subset of rows, as once, few, many or a class of expanded clone.

clone_size	v_call	j_call	cdr3_length	cdr3_aa
.	TRBV5-1	TRBJ2-3	15	CASSLVAGVKDTQYF
.	TRBV3-1	TRBJ2-1	12	CASSQGGGARLF
.	TRBV7-7	TRBJ2-3	15	CASSLSGGASDTQYF
once	TRBV6-6	TRBJ1-2	12	CASSDPGGGYTF
.	TRBV12-3/TRBV12-4	TRBJ1-5	11	CASSGVGPQHF
.	TRBV7-2	TRBJ1-1	14	CASSKQTDYTEAFF
.	TRBV27	TRBJ1-5	15	CASSSLGRGNQPQHF
.	TRBV20-1	TRBJ2-5	17	CSARDFRTGGVLETQYF
.	TRBV20-1	TRBJ2-6	14	CSARSSSGANVLTF
.	TRBV28	TRBJ1-5	14	CASSLPTGGEPQHF
.	TRBV19	TRBJ2-1	13	CASSIHSDNEQFF
.	TRBV10-3	TRBJ2-3	14	CAISESLGSDTQYF
.	TRBV7-3	TRBJ1-1	13	CASSTQEQTEAFF
.	TRBV30	TRBJ2-3	12	CAWSGGSSTQYF
.	TRBV2	TRBJ1-5	14	CASSGSRSDQPQHF
.	TRBV7-3	TRBJ2-3	14	CASSLTGGTDTQYF
.	TRBV14	TRBJ2-2	15	CASSQRSPNTGELFF
.	TRBV3-1	TRBJ1-2	16	CASSQGQGALGYGYTF
.	TRBV20-1	TRBJ2-7	13	CSAHLYNKYEQYF
.	TRBV7-8	TRBJ2-7	16	CASSPYRLAGNYEQYF
.	TRBV10-3	TRBJ1-3	15	CAISEGGASGNTIYF
.	TRBV2	TRBJ2-7	14	CASSTSGELYEQYF
.	TRBV3-1	TRBJ2-1	17	CASSQGSSGSFDNEQFF
.	TRBV7-3	TRBJ2-7	15	CASSSTSGSSYEQYF
.	TRBV29-1	TRBJ2-1	16	CSVPTPGGPSYNEQFF
.	TRBV4-1	TRBJ2-2	18	CASSQDPKRSWGPGELFF
.	TRBV6-1	TRBJ2-3	15	CASSPLAGSTDTQYF
.	TRBV7-9	TRBJ1-2	14	CASSLTRGDYGYTF
.	TRBV2	TRBJ1-6	13	CASTGQRNSPLHF
.	TRBV7-2	TRBJ2-7	15	CASSPPTSVSGEQYF
.	TRBV10-3	TRBJ2-1	17	CAISEGILGTPYNEQFF
.	TRBV6-2/TRBV6-3	TRBJ1-5	15	CASSVRGQSNQPQHF
.	TRBV7-3	TRBJ2-5	17	CASSLGLAGGESETQYF
.	TRBV18	TRBJ2-7	15	CASSPPGHDPNEQYF
.	TRBV29-1	TRBJ2-2	12	CSGIPDTGELFF
.	TRBV7-2	TRBJ1-5	15	CASRTDRVSNQPQHF
.	TRBV5-6	TRBJ2-5	13	CAPRGGRGETQYF
.	TRBV5-1	TRBJ1-4	15	CASSLEGSTNEKLFF
.	TRBV3-1	TRBJ2-2	15	CASSQSLSDTGELFF
.	TRBV29-1	TRBJ2-2	15	CSVVATALNTGELFF
.	TRBV4-2	TRBJ2-3	13	CASSQEKWDTQYF
.	TRBV12-3/TRBV12-4	TRBJ2-4	16	CASSPRGGVAKNIQYF
.	TRBV7-9	TRBJ2-7	15	CASTPGLASLGEQYF
.	TRBV12-3/TRBV12-4	TRBJ2-1	12	CASSGPYNEQFF
.	TRBV2	TRBJ2-5	13	CASKNSGRETQYF
.	TRBV6-5	TRBJ1-1	15	CASSRTQGVGTEAFF
once	TRBV6-5	TRBJ2-7	14	CASSSGQGNVEQYF
.	TRBV18	TRBJ1-5	16	CASSPQGLYGNQPQHF
.	TRBV24-1	TRBJ2-1	14	CATSPGLQDNEQFF
.	TRBV30	TRBJ2-7	14	CAWAPLGVSYEQYF
few	TRBV6-6	TRBJ1-1	12	CASSSFNTEAFF
once	TRBV5-1	TRBJ2-7	16	CASSLNGGLGPYEQYF
.	TRBV29-1	TRBJ1-2	12	CSVVGGPYGYTF
once	TRBV5-4	TRBJ1-6	15	CASSLGQGLGSPLHF
.	TRBV19	TRBJ1-5	15	CASSIQQGWGQPQHF
once	TRBV10-3	TRBJ1-2	12	CAISTDSYGYTF
once	TRBV20-1	.	15	CSARISGRVSREQYF
.	TRBV2	TRBJ1-2	14	CASSGTQGSYGYTF
.	TRBV27	TRBJ1-5	15	CASSLGRFSNQPQHF